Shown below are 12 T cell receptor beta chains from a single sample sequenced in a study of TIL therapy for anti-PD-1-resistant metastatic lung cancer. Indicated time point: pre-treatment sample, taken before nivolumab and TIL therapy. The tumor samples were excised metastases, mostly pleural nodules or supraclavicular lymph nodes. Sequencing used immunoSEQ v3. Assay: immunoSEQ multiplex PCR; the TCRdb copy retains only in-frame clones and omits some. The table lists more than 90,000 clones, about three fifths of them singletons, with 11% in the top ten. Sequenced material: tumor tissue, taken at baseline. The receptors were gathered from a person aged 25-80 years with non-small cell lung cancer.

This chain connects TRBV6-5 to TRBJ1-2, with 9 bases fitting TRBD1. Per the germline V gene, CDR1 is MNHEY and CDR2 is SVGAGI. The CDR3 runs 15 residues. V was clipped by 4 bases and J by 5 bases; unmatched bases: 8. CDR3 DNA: TGTGCCAGCAGTTTGCAGCCGGGACAGGGTTATGGCTACACCTTC. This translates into CASSLQPGQGYGYTF.

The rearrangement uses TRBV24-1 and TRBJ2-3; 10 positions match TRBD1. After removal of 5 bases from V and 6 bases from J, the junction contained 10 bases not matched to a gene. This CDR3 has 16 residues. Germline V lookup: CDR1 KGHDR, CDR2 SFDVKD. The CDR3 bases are TGTGCCACCAGTGCATCGCGGACAGGGGGTGGGGATACGCAGTATTTT. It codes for CATSASRTGGGDTQYF.

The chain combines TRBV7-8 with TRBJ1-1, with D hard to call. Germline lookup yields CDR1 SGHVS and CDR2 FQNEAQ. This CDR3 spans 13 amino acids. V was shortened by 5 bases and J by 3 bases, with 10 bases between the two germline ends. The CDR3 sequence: CASSVDGDTEAFF. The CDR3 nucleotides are TGTGCCAGCAGCGTAGACGGTGACACTGAAGCTTTCTTT.

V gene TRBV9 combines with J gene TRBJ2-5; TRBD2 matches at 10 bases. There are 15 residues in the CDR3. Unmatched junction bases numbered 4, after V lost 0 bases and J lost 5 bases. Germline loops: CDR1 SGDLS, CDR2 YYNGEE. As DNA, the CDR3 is TGTGCCAGCAGCGTAGAGCCAGCGGGAGGGGAGACCCAGTACTTC. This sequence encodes CASSVEPAGGETQYF.

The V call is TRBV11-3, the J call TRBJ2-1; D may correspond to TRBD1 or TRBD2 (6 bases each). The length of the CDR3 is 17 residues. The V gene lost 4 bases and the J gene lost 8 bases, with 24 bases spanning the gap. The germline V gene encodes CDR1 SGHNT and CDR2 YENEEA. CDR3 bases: TGTGCCAGCAGCTGGGGGCGGACTACGACCTCTGAAGATGAGCAGTTCTTC. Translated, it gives CASSWGRTTTSEDEQFF.

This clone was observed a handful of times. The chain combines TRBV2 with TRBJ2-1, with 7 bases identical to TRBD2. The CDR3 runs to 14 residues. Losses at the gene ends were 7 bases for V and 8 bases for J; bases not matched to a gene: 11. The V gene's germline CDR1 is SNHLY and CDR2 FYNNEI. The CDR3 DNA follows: TGTGCCAGCACAGACAGCGGGGCCAGGGATGAGCAGTTCTTC. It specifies CASTDSGARDEQFF.

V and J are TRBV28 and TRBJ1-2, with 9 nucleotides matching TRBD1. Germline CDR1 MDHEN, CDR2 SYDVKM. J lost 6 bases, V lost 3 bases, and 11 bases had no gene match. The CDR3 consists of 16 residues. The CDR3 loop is CASSFLPTTGGDGYTF. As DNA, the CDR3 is TGTGCCAGCAGTTTCCTGCCCACGACAGGGGGGGATGGCTACACCTTC.

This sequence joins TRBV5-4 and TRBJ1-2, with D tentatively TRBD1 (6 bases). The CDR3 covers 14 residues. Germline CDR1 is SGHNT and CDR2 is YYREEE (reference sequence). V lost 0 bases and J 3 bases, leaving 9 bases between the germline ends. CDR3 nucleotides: TGTGCCAGCAGCTTGGAACAGGGACACTATGGCTACACCTTC. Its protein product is CASSLEQGHYGYTF.

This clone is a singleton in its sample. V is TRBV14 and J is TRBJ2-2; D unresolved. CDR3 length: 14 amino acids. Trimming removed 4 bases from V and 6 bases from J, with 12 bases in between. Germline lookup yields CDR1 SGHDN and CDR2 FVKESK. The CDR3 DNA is TGTGCCAGCAGCCCGACTCGAGTCCCCGGGGAGCTGTTTTTT. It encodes CASSPTRVPGELFF.

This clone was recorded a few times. The CDR3, as DNA: TGTGCCAGCTCCTACGGACAGCTTAATGAAAAACTGTTTTTT. It codes for CASSYGQLNEKLFF. The rearrangement joins TRBV3-1 (or the pseudogene TRBV3-2) to TRBJ1-4; D possibly corresponds to TRBD1 (6 bases). Looked up from germline, CDR1 is LGHDT and CDR2 is YNNKEL (reference sequence). The CDR3 covers 14 residues. Between the trimmed V and J ends, which lost 8 bases and 4 bases, there was a span of 14 bases.

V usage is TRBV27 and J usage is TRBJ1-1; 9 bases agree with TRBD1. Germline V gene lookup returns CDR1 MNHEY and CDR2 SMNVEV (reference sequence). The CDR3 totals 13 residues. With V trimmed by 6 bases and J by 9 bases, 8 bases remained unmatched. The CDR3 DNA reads TGTGCCAGCAGACTACAGGGGGCTAGGAAAGCTTTCTTT. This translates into CASRLQGARKAFF.

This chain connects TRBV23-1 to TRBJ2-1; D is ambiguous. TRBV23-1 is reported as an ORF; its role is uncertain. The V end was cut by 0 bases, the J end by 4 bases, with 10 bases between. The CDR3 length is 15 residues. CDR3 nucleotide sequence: TGCGCCAGCAGTCAATCGCCAGTCTTTTACAATGAGCAGTTCTTC. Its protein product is CASSQSPVFYNEQFF.